One and the same sample provided the 17 T cell receptor beta chains below, sequenced in a study of T cells in Graves' hyperthyroidism and ophthalmopathy. From RNA transcripts, TCR beta CDR3 regions were amplified. Initially, a first-round RT-PCR of the TCR CDR3 employed the HTBI primer set. Each CDR3 protein gets one entry after TCRdb re-called the multiplex PCR reads with MiXCR. The sample lists some 620,000 distinct CDR3 sequences, under 20% seen once, with 3.8% in the top ten. The sample comprised blood. Source of these receptors: a woman in her 30s with Graves' hyperthyroidism.

This clonotype was recorded a few times. CDR3 region: CASSQVPAGQVEQYF. DNA of the CDR3: TGTGCCAGCAGCCAAGTCCCAGCGGGACAGGTCGAGCAGTACTTC. The chain employs TRBV3-1 and TRBJ2-7; possible D gene TRBD1, 8 bases. The V gene lost 1 base and the J gene lost 6 bases, with 16 bases spanning the gap. The CDR3 runs to 15 residues. Per germline, CDR1 LGHDT and CDR2 YNNKEL (reference sequence).

As to this clonotype: A much bigger clone sits one base away, suggesting this may be a read error. The rearrangement joins TRBV20-1 to TRBJ2-1, with 9 bases that match TRBD2. Germline CDR1 is DFQATT and CDR2 is SNEGSKA (reference sequence). The CDR3 totals 16 residues. The CDR3 DNA follows: TGCAGTGCGCCACCTTTTAGCGGGGGCGTCTACAGTGAGCAGTTCTTC. Protein: CSAPPFSGGVYSEQFF.

A remark on this clonotype: A far larger clone lies a single base away; this is likely a read error. The chain recombines TRBV7-3 with TRBJ1-1; 10 bases agree with TRBD1. The germline CDR1 and CDR2 sequences are SGHTA and FQGTGA. This CDR3 comprises 13 residues. CDR3 coding DNA: TGTGGCAGCAGCCCGGACAGGGGGACTGAAGCTTTCTTT. This translates into CGSSPDRGTEAFF. The whole variable domain, remainder taken from reference TRBV7-3 and TRBJ1-1, is GAGVSQTPSNKVTEKGKYVELRCDPISGHTALYWYRQSLGQGPEFLIYFQGTGAADDSGLPNDRFFAVRPEGSVSTLKIQRTERGDSAVYLCGSSPDRGTEAFFGQGTRLTVV.

The J gene is TRBJ1-4, the V gene TRBV5-4, with 8 bases fitting TRBD1. The V segment lost 4 bases and the J segment 8 bases; nucleotides outside the gene matches: 7. There are 14 residues in the CDR3. Germline loops: CDR1 SGHNT, CDR2 YYREEE (reference sequence). The CDR3, as DNA: TGTGCCAGCAGCGCGGACAGGGCCGGAGAAAAACTGTTTTTT. This encodes CASSADRAGEKLFF. Drawing the rest from reference TRBV5-4 and TRBJ1-4, the complete variable domain is ETGVTQSPTHLIKTRGQQVTLRCSSQSGHNTVSWYQQALGQGPQFIFQYYREEENGRGNFPPRFSGLQFPNYSSELNVNALELDDSALYLCASSADRAGEKLFFGSGTQLSVL.

This clonotype was seen a few times. The chain couples TRBV7-9 to TRBJ1-1; weak D call: TRBD1 (5 bases). Germline V gene data show CDR1 as SEHNR and CDR2 as FQNEAQ (reference sequence). V was trimmed by 2 bases and J by 0 bases, leaving 16 bases between them. This CDR3 is 17 amino acids long. The CDR3 coding sequence is TGTGCCAGCAGCTTATACTCCGGGGCCCGGGTGAACACTGAAGCTTTCTTT. Its protein product is CASSLYSGARVNTEAFF.

This clonotype was detected a few times. The chain links TRBV5-8 to TRBJ2-5, with TRBD2 matching 8 bases. Germline V gives CDR1 SGHTS, CDR2 YDEGEE. The CDR3 runs 13 residues. The J segment lost 4 bases and the V segment lost 9 bases, leaving 8 bases of the junction unmatched. Here the CDR3 DNA reads TGTGCCACCTCAAGCGGGAGAGGAGAGACCCAGTACTTC. Residues: CATSSGRGETQYF.

This clonotype was seen ten or more times. The genes are TRBV27 and TRBJ2-2; D ambiguous. The CDR3 has 16 amino acids. Per germline, CDR1 MNHEY and CDR2 SMNVEV (reference sequence). Trimming cost V 5 bases and J 2 bases, with 15 bases left between them. The CDR3 here is CASSPLLERNTGELFF. The CDR3 nucleotides are TGTGCCAGCAGTCCCCTTCTGGAGAGAAACACCGGGGAGCTGTTTTTT.

This clonotype was observed a single time. The chain recombines TRBV20-1 with TRBJ2-3, with 9 bases aligning to TRBD2. This CDR3 contains 14 residues. Germline V gives CDR1 DFQATT, CDR2 SNEGSKA (reference sequence). The V gene end was trimmed by 4 bases and the J gene end by 8 bases; junction bases not matched to a gene: 10. The chain's CDR3 is CSAMTSGTAGTQYF. The CDR3 bases are TGCAGTGCTATGACTAGCGGTACCGCAGGTACGCAGTATTTT.

The V gene is TRBV19, the J gene TRBJ2-1; TRBD1 agrees at 8 bases. Germline CDR1 LNHDA, CDR2 SQIVND (reference sequence). Trimming removed 4 bases from V and 0 bases from J; junction bases left unmatched: 8. The CDR3 loop spans 17 amino acids. The CDR3 protein is CASSRQGASGSYNEQFF. The CDR3 DNA sequence: TGTGCCAGTAGTAGGCAGGGGGCCAGTGGCTCCTACAATGAGCAGTTCTTC.

This clonotype was seen at least ten times. This chain links TRBV10-3 with TRBJ2-1; the match to TRBD1 covers 8 bases. Germline V CDR1 and CDR2: ENHRY, SYGVKD. Losses at the gene ends were 4 bases for V and 1 base for J; bases not matched to a gene: 12. The CDR3 runs to 18 residues. The CDR3 nucleotides are TGTGCCATCAGTGCTCGAGACAGGGGCCCTTTTTCCTACAATGAGCAGTTCTTC. It encodes CAISARDRGPFSYNEQFF.

About this clonotype itself: The final CDR3 position lacks the conserved phenylalanine or tryptophan, pointing to a likely read error. V gene TRBV19 combines with J gene TRBJ2-7; 7 nucleotides align to TRBD1. The V segment lost 4 bases and the J segment 2 bases; nucleotides outside the gene matches: 5. CDR3 length: 14 amino acids. The germline V gene has CDR1 LNHDA and CDR2 SQIVND (reference sequence). This CDR3 is CASSTRTGTYEQYL. The CDR3 bases are TGTGCCAGTAGTACTCGGACAGGTACCTACGAGCAGTACTTA.

The sample holds a few counts of this clonotype. DNA for the CDR3: TGTGCCAGCAGCCCTTGGACCGGGGGAAACACAGATACGCAGTATTTT. Translating it yields CASSPWTGGNTDTQYF. The chain is built from TRBV14 and TRBJ2-3; D possibly corresponds to TRBD2 (6 bases). V lost 4 bases, J lost 2 bases, and 16 bases lay in between. The CDR3 runs 16 residues. CDR1 and CDR2 from the germline V gene are SGHDN and FVKESK. Complete variable domain (other parts from reference TRBV14 and TRBJ2-3): EAGVTQFPSHSVIEKGQTVTLRCDPISGHDNLYWYRRVMGKEIKFLLHFVKESKQDESGMPNNRFLAERTGGTYSTLKVQPAELEDSGVYFCASSPWTGGNTDTQYFGPGTRLTVL.

This clonotype has a handful of counts. This sequence joins TRBV12-3 or TRBV12-4 and TRBJ1-2; perhaps TRBD1 as D (5 bases). V lost 5 bases and J lost 4, with 14 bases in between. The CDR3 contains 14 residues. CDR3 protein: CASSRTQGIYGYTF. For the CDR3, the DNA is TGTGCCAGCAGTCGAACCCAGGGCATCTATGGCTACACCTTC.

This clonotype has at least ten counts. The chain recombines TRBV6-1 with TRBJ2-7; the match to TRBD1 covers 10 bases. The CDR3 loop spans 15 amino acids. Germline V gene sequence: CDR1 MNHNS, CDR2 SASEGT. Trimming removed 5 bases from V and 4 bases from J; junction bases left unmatched: 8. This CDR3 is CASSLRQGALYEQYF. The CDR3 DNA sequence: TGTGCCAGCAGTCTACGACAGGGGGCCTTGTACGAGCAGTACTTC.

This clonotype was seen ten or more times. The rearrangement uses TRBV12-3 or TRBV12-4 and TRBJ2-1; TRBD2 agrees at 12 bases. The CDR3 runs 18 residues. V lost 3 bases to trimming and J lost 8 bases; unmatched junction nucleotides: 14. CDR3 nucleotides: TGTGCCAGCAGTTTGGAGACTAGCGGGAGTCCGTTGTTGTATGAGCAGTTCTTC. It encodes CASSLETSGSPLLYEQFF.

This clonotype was seen at least ten times. The chain recombines TRBV27 with TRBJ1-1; D is unclear. With 2 bases removed from V and 4 bases from J, the gap between germline ends came to 11 bases. CDR3 length equals 14 residues. Germline V gene lookup returns CDR1 MNHEY and CDR2 SMNVEV (reference sequence). The CDR3: CASSLGWGGTEAFF. The CDR3 nucleotides read TGTGCCAGCAGTTTAGGATGGGGAGGCACTGAAGCTTTCTTT.

This clonotype has just a few counts. The V gene is TRBV5-8, the J gene TRBJ1-6, with a possible D match to TRBD1 (6 bases). Trimming cost V 0 bases and J 7 bases, with 20 bases left between them. Germline CDR1 reads SGHTS; CDR2 reads YDEGEE. This CDR3 is 18 amino acids long. The CDR3 region has the DNA TGTGCCAGCAGCTTGGGCGCGGGGGCGCGTGTACGGAATTCACCCCTCCACTTT. This gives the protein CASSLGAGARVRNSPLHF.